Sequencing of this T cell receptor beta chain was carried out in a study of blood T cell repertoires in COVID-19. Sequencing was performed with immunoSEQ multiplex PCR; in TCRdb, only in-frame clones are kept and a portion is missing. The sample lists about 300,000 clones; about nine tenths were seen once. Deletions cut 0 bases from V and 0 bases from J, with 10 bases between. This CDR3 region has 16 residues. CDR1 and CDR2 from the germline V gene are SGHRS and YFSETQ. The receptor was derived from a woman in her 30s who had recovered from COVID-19. This sequence joins TRBV5-1 and TRBJ1-3; tentatively, D is TRBD1 (6 bases). Specimen: peripheral blood. The CDR3 region has the DNA TGCGCCAGCAGCTTGGCCGGACAGCACTCTGGAAACACCATATATTTT. This sequence encodes CASSLAGQHSGNTIYF.